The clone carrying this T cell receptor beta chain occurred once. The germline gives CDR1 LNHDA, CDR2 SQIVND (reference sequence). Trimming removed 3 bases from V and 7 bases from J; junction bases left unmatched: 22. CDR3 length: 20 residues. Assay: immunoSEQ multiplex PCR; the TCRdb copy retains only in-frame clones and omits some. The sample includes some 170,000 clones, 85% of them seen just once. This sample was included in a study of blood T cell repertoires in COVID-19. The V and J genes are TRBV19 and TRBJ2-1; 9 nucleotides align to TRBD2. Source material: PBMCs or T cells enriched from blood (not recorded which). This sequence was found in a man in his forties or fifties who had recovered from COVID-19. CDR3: CASSIKGHRASGAPTNEQFF. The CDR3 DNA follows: TGTGCCAGTAGTATTAAGGGCCATCGGGCTAGCGGGGCACCTACAAATGAGCAGTTCTTC.